This paragraph reports one TCR beta chain. Its cognate antigen has yet to be identified. Base qualities were left out, and no much larger clone turns up one base away. Genomic DNA was extracted from sorted cells with the Quick-DNA Microprep Kit. TCRbeta DNA was amplified with the immunoSEQ hsTCRbeta kit following the manufacturer's protocol. TCRbeta libraries were sequenced on an Illumina MiSeq instrument. Regarding the original processing steps: Following removal of out-of-frame sequences, some 2 million distinct TCRbeta sequences were retained, with an average of around 70,000 per individual. Each individual was scored by the count of roughly 160 previously reported CMV-associated TCRbeta sequences and the total productive distinct TCRbeta count. A beta-binomial model was reimplemented in Python, and scikit-learn random forests with default parameters were trained on US cohort data. On the Belgian cohort, classifier performance was reported as the median AUC, along with percentile confidence intervals, across 10,000 bootstrap iterations. As stored in TCRdb, this immuneACCESS dataset retains in-frame rearrangements with V and J assigned. A fraction of the clones does not appear; measured against another copy, unresolved V genes explain less than half of the discrepancy, and the remainder lacks a known reason. That table is the source of V, J and clone size, and D and trimming were worked out from the DNA. Within this sample are fewer than 90,000 clones, with around 80% of them counted one time only. The leading ten clones occupy 2% to 3% of the sample.

This entry comes from a study of memory CD4+ T cells and cytomegalovirus serostatus (dated by TCRdb to about 2019). At the level of the whole study: The roughly 35 healthy Belgian adults in the cohort included 9 who were CMV seropositive and roughly 24 who were CMV seronegative. CD4+ memory TCRbeta repertoires of a Belgian cohort with known cytomegalovirus serostatus were sequenced in order to replicate a published TCR-based CMV serostatus classifier. Study-wide findings and limitations: The results were interpreted as suggesting that the CMV-associated TCR signature is largely present in the CD4+ memory repertoire. Unlike the original study, which covered naive and memory CD4+ and CD8+ populations, the Belgian study sequenced only CD4+CD45RO+ memory cells. Of fewer than 200 previously reported CMV-associated TCRbeta sequences, approximately 70 appeared in the CD4+ memory repertoires, each in one to five individuals. On the Belgian cohort, the classifier based on the original framework reached a median bootstrapped AUC of nearly 0.97, with a 95% CI of 0.76-1.00. CMV serostatus prediction reached a median bootstrapped AUC of roughly 0.96 with the original framework and just over 0.9 with a US-trained random forest.

A FACSAria II was used to sort memory CD4+ T cells, defined as single viable CD3+CD4+CD8-CD45RO+ cells. CMV serostatus was determined using a Roche Elecsys assay that detects serum IgG against CMV pp150, pp28, p38 and p52. Following thawing, total CD4+ T cells were enriched through positive selection using CD4 magnetic microbeads. Samples originated from another study that specifically interrogated the CD4+ T cell memory repertoire. Peripheral blood mononuclear cells were isolated and cryopreserved according to standard operating procedures, and serum was stored at -80 degrees C. The staining used CD3-PerCP (BW264/56), CD4-APC (RPA-T4), CD45RO-PE (UCHT1) and CD8-Pacific Orange (3B5) antibodies, and Sytox blue was used to exclude non-viable cells. CDR1 and CDR2 (LNHDA, SQIVND) derive from the germline V gene (reference sequence). Trimming removed 4 bases from V and 6 bases from J, leaving 12 bases between the germline ends. Spanning cysteine to phenylalanine, the CDR3 consists of 13 amino acids. Only CDR3 DNA remains: 39 bases, in frame from the first base.

The source of this sequence is an adult in good health and CMV-seropositive. Sequenced: memory CD4+ T cells from blood. The sequence links TRBV19 to TRBJ1-2; TRBD1 could be the D gene, as 5 bases match. The CDR3 region reads CASSTGTGNGYTF. The sequence in DNA is TGTGCCAGTAGTACCGGGACGGGCAATGGCTACACCTTC.